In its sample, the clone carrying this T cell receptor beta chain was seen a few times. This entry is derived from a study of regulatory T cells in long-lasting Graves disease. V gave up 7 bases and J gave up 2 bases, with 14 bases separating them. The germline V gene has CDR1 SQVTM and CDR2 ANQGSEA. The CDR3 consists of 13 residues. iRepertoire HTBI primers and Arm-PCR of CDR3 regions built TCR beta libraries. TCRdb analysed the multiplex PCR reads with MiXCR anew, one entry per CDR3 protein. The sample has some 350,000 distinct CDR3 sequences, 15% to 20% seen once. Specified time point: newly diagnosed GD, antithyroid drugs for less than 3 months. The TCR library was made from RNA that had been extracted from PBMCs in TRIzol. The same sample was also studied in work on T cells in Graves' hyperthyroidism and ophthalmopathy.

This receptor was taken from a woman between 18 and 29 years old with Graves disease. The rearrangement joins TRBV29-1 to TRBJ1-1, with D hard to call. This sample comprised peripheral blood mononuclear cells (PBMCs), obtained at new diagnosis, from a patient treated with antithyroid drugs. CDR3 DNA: TGCAGCGCCGAGATTGAGGTCAACACTGAAGCTTTCTTT. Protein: CSAEIEVNTEAFF.